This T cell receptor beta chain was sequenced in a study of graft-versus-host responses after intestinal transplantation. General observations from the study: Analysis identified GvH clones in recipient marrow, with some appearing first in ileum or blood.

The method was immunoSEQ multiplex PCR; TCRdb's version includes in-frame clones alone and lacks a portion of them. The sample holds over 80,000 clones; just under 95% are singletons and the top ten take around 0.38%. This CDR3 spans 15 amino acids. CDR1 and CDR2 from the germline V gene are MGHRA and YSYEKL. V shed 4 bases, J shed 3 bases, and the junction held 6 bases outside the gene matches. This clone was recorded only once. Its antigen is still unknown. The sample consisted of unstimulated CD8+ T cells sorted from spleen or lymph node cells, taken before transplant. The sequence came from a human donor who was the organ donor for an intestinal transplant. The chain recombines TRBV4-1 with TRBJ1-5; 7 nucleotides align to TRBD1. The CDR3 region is CASSPGTVANQPQHF. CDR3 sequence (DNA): TGCGCCAGCAGCCCTGGGACAGTTGCCAATCAGCCCCAGCATTTT.